This TCR beta chain was obtained from a study of CD8 T cells in ankylosing spondylitis. Study results and caveats: Within ankylosing spondylitis blood, a TCR beta motif made up of seven to nine highly homologous variants appeared to be characteristic. Peripheral blood samples showed relatively rare disease-linked clones, and these clones were CD8+.

For TCR beta, libraries came from quantitative 5'-RACE with molecular barcodes. TCRdb processed the 5' RACE reads anew with MiXCR; each CDR3 protein has one entry. The sample holds a few hundred thousand distinct CDR3 sequences; 15% to 20% are singletons and the top ten take approximately 0.93%. As concerns this clonotype: No antigen is known for it.

Germline V gene data show CDR1 as GTSNPN and CDR2 as SVGIG (reference sequence). Trimming took off 1 base at V and 1 base at J, with 0 bases between the two ends. The CDR3 extends over 11 amino acids. This chain uses TRBV30 with TRBJ2-3; D uncertain. Material for sequencing was blood, either unsorted or a sorted T cell fraction (not recorded which). The receptor comes from a male donor with ankylosing spondylitis. As DNA, the CDR3 is TGTGCCTGGAGTGGCACAGATACGCAGTATTTT. Its protein is CAWSGTDTQYF.